The T cell receptor (beta chain) under discussion was sequenced for a study of cytomegalovirus exposure and HLA in healthy donors. Whole-study context: Researchers found that more than 70% of a few hundred genotyped donors fell within the Caucasian-associated ancestry cluster.

This clone was counted between two and nine times. Its antigen remains unknown. Notes on the study in general: A later analysis linked a missense variant in DCLRE1C to the trimming of TCR beta V and J genes. Researchers catalogued 160 or so TCR beta chains as cytomegalovirus-associated. CMV serostatus alone was available as immune exposure information.

The PCR employed 60 Vbeta primers together with 13 Jbeta primers. Clones were read by immunoSEQ multiplex PCR, and TCRdb kept only the in-frame ones, dropping some. The top ten clones hold 1.1% of a sample with about 73,000 clones, about 78% of them seen once. Trimming took 5 bases from V and 3 from J; bases not matched to a gene: 4. The germline V gene encodes CDR1 MNHEY and CDR2 SMNVEV (reference sequence). The CDR3 runs to 14 residues. Sequencing was performed on PBMCs. The clonotype comes from a male donor in good health and CMV-seronegative. This chain joins TRBV27 and TRBJ2-7; 10 nucleotides match TRBD2. The CDR3 DNA sequence: TGTGCCAGCAGTCGTCGACTAGCGGGCTACGAGCAGTACTTC. It specifies CASSRRLAGYEQYF.